This TCR beta chain was identified in a study of graft-versus-host responses after intestinal transplantation. About the research overall: Each patient got anti-thymocyte globulin induction, then tacrolimus and steroids for around three years. Findings of the study overall: GvH clones occurred in recipient marrow; some first appeared in ileum or blood. Clonal ratios of graft-versus-host to host-versus-graft in allografts were high for patients exhibiting graft-donor T cell macrochimerism.

About this clone: What it recognizes is unknown.

Trimming left V 5 bases short and J 7 bases short, with 21 bases between. The CDR3 has 15 residues. Per germline, CDR1 SGHAT and CDR2 FQNNGV. Only in-frame clones appear in the TCRdb table, and some are missing; sequencing was by immunoSEQ multiplex PCR. The sample consists of 89,000 or so clones, roughly 80% of them appearing once. The chain has TRBV11-2 and TRBJ2-7, with D possibly being TRBD1 (5 bases). The starting material was unstimulated CD4+ T cells sorted from spleen or lymph node cells, obtained before intestinal transplant. The sequence derives from a human donor who received an intestinal transplant. CDR3 sequence reads: CASSPNSGLLEEQYF. CDR3 nucleotide sequence: TGTGCCAGCAGCCCAAACTCAGGGCTACTGGAGGAGCAGTACTTC.